Below are 18 T cell receptor beta chains sequenced from a single sample in a study of T cell responses to AZD1222 COVID-19 vaccine. Libraries were prepared by immunoSEQ multiplex PCR; TCRdb keeps only in-frame clonotypes and omits some of them. The repertoire includes around 94,000 clones, 70% to 90% of them detected once, and roughly 4% sits in the top ten. The sequences come from peripheral blood, collected on day 0 of AZD1222 vaccination. These receptors were taken from an adult in good health.

The chain is built from TRBV7-8 and TRBJ2-3; possibly TRBD1 for D (5 bases). Looked up from germline, CDR1 is SGHVS and CDR2 is FQNEAQ. CDR3 length: 15 residues. V was clipped by 7 bases and J by 7 bases, with 21 bases between them. The CDR3 region is CASTVGATRLNTQYF. CDR3 DNA sequence: TGTGCCAGCACCGTAGGGGCTACCAGATTGAATACGCAGTATTTT.

The chain combines TRBV14 with TRBJ1-4; no firm D call. Trimming pared 2 bases from V and 6 bases from J, leaving 10 bases between. Germline CDR1 SGHDN, CDR2 FVKESK. This CDR3 has 14 residues. The CDR3 sequence: CASSQQPGDEKLFF. CDR3 bases: TGTGCCAGCAGCCAACAACCGGGAGATGAAAAACTGTTTTTT.

The chain uses TRBV3-1 (or the pseudogene TRBV3-2) and TRBJ2-2; 7 bases agree with TRBD1. The V gene end was trimmed by 1 base and the J gene end by 0 bases; junction bases not matched to a gene: 2. Germline V CDR1 and CDR2: LGHDT, YNNKEL (reference sequence). The CDR3 length is 16 residues. In DNA form, the CDR3 reads TGTGCCAGCAGCCAAGTAGGGGGCGCGAACACCGGGGAGCTGTTTTTT. Translation gives CASSQVGGANTGELFF.

V gene TRBV6-4 combines with J gene TRBJ2-3; 10 positions agree with TRBD2. V was clipped by 4 bases and J by 0 bases; unmatched bases: 7. The CDR3 totals 17 residues. Germline V lookup: CDR1 MRHNA, CDR2 SNTAGT. In DNA, the CDR3 is TGTGCCAGCAGTGTTGCTAGCGGGGGTTCTAGCACAGATACGCAGTATTTT. Translation: CASSVASGGSSTDTQYF.

The gene calls are TRBV6-2 or TRBV6-3 and TRBJ2-7, with D unclear. The CDR3 contains 13 residues. Germline CDR1 and CDR2: MNHEY and SVGEGT. The germline V and J ends were trimmed by 6 bases and 2 bases, with 11 bases remaining between them. The DNA for the CDR3 is TGTGCCAGCAGCCGGCCTGGACCCTACGAGCAGTACTTC. This codes for CASSRPGPYEQYF.

This clone is a singleton in its sample. The chain joins TRBV13 to TRBJ1-1; D gene unclear. CDR1 is PRHDT, CDR2 FYEKMQ, per germline (reference sequence). V was cut by 8 bases and J by 3 bases, with 13 bases left in between. CDR3 length: 13 amino acids. CDR3 sequence reads: CASPTGSDTEAFF. CDR3 DNA: TGTGCCAGCCCTACGGGGTCGGACACTGAAGCTTTCTTT.

This clone was recorded once. J is TRBJ1-4 and V is TRBV9; TRBD1 matches at 11 bases. CDR1 SGDLS and CDR2 YYNGEE come from the germline V gene. The CDR3 has 18 amino acids. V lost 1 base, J lost 3 bases, and 8 bases stayed unmatched. CDR3 sequence: CASSVTGTGGLANEKLFF. CDR3 bases: TGTGCCAGCAGCGTAACCGGGACAGGGGGTTTGGCTAATGAAAAACTGTTTTTT.

This sequence joins TRBV6-5 and TRBJ2-2, with D tentatively TRBD1 (6 bases). Trimming stripped 2 bases from V and 4 bases from J, with 11 bases between. The CDR3 loop spans 15 amino acids. Germline V gene lookup returns CDR1 MNHEY and CDR2 SVGAGI. CDR3 in amino acids: CASSYHRASTGELFF. For the CDR3, the DNA is TGTGCCAGCAGTTACCACAGGGCTAGCACCGGGGAGCTGTTTTTT.

This clone turned up a few times. The rearrangement joins TRBV5-1 to TRBJ2-2; TRBD1 matches 7 bases. The length of the CDR3 is 15 residues. V was clipped by 4 bases and J by 2 bases; unmatched bases: 5. Per the germline V gene, CDR1 is SGHRS and CDR2 is YFSETQ. The CDR3 here is CASSPDRTNTGELFF. Written as DNA, the CDR3 is TGCGCCAGCAGCCCGGACAGGACAAACACCGGGGAGCTGTTTTTT.

The rearrangement uses TRBV27 and TRBJ2-1; 7 bases match TRBD2. This CDR3 has 13 amino acids. Germline assignment: CDR1 MNHEY and CDR2 SMNVEV (reference sequence). V gave up 5 bases and J gave up 12 bases; unmatched junction bases: 10. CDR3 sequence (DNA): TGTGCCAGCAGTCTGTGGACTAGTGGAGGGCAGTTCTTC. It yields the protein CASSLWTSGGQFF.

This clone was found once. CDR3 sequence (DNA): TGTGCCAGCAGCCAACAGCTGAACACTGAAGCTTTCTTT. Translating gives CASSQQLNTEAFF. The V gene is TRBV11-2, the J gene TRBJ1-1; D is ambiguous. Per the germline V gene, CDR1 is SGHAT and CDR2 is FQNNGV. The CDR3 spans 13 residues. V was pared by 5 bases and J by 0 bases, with 7 bases between.

The count of this clone is one. The chain joins TRBV4-3 to TRBJ2-3; D may correspond to TRBD1 or TRBD2 (5 bases each). CDR3 size: 17 residues. Between the trimmed V and J ends, which lost 0 bases and 5 bases, there was a span of 18 bases. Germline CDR1 reads LGHNA; CDR2 reads YSLEER. The DNA for the CDR3 is TGCGCCAGCAGCCAAGAGGGGAATCCGGGGCCAGAAGATACGCAGTATTTT. Encoded protein: CASSQEGNPGPEDTQYF.

This rearrangement joins TRBV6-2 or TRBV6-3 to TRBJ2-1, with TRBD2 as a possible D gene (6 bases). Trimming stripped 5 bases from V and 7 bases from J, with 18 bases between. Germline values: CDR1 MNHEY, CDR2 SVGEGT. The CDR3 is made up of 15 amino acids. The CDR3 region has the DNA TGTGCCAGCAGTAGTAGACTAGTAAGGGGTAATGAGCAGTTCTTC. It translates to CASSSRLVRGNEQFF.

V usage is TRBV18 and J usage is TRBJ1-2, with D uncertain. Trimming shortened V by 3 bases and J by 6 bases, and 14 bases separated the two germline ends. Germline V gene sequence: CDR1 KGHSH, CDR2 LQKENI. The CDR3 consists of 14 residues. In DNA, the CDR3 is TGTGCCAGCTCACCTTCAATGGAGATCGATGGCTACACCTTC. It codes for CASSPSMEIDGYTF.

The V call is TRBV5-6, the J call TRBJ2-7, with D possibly TRBD1 on 6 matching bases. The CDR3 has 14 amino acids. CDR1 and CDR2 (germline): SGHDT, YYEEEE. With 3 bases removed from V and 1 base from J, the gap between germline ends came to 11 bases. The CDR3 spells CASSYGTLSYEQYF. For the CDR3, the DNA is TGTGCCAGCAGCTACGGGACACTGTCCTACGAGCAGTACTTC. The full variable domain, completed using reference TRBV5-6 and TRBJ2-7, is DAGVTQSPTHLIKTRGQQVTLRCSPKSGHDTVSWYQQALGQGPQFIFQYYEEEERQRGNFPDRFSGHQFPNYSSELNVNALLLGDSALYLCASSYGTLSYEQYFGPGTRLTVT.

V and J are TRBV18 and TRBJ1-3; TRBD1 agrees at 9 bases. V shed 3 bases and J 7 bases; nucleotides not matched to a gene: 7. Germline V gives CDR1 KGHSH, CDR2 LQKENI. This CDR3 contains 15 residues. The CDR3 DNA reads as TGTGCCAGCTCACCCGGGACAGGGCACTGGAACACCATATATTTT. Encoded protein: CASSPGTGHWNTIYF.

V usage is TRBV10-1 and J usage is TRBJ1-2; a weak D match, TRBD1 (5 bases). Trimming cost V 0 bases and J 4 bases, with 6 bases left between them. Germline CDR1 reads WNHNN; CDR2 reads SYGVQD (reference sequence). The CDR3 loop spans 13 amino acids. CDR3 DNA sequence: TGCGCCAGCAGTGAGTCAGGGACCTATGGCTACACCTTC. Protein product: CASSESGTYGYTF.

This clone turned up a few times. The chain couples TRBV28 to TRBJ2-7; 8 bases fit TRBD2. The CDR3 sequence is 15 residues long. Germline assignment: CDR1 MDHEN and CDR2 SYDVKM. V was clipped by 3 bases and J by 2 bases; unmatched bases: 6. The CDR3 is CASSFSGGLTYEQYF. The CDR3 nucleotides read TGTGCCAGCAGTTTCTCGGGGGGGCTTACCTACGAGCAGTACTTC.